A single sample gave rise to the 21 T cell receptor beta chains below, sequenced in a study of blood T cell repertoires in COVID-19. The protocol was immunoSEQ multiplex PCR, while the TCRdb copy is restricted to in-frame clones and leaves out a portion. The data show approximately 260,000 clones, 70% to 90% seen once. Source material: PBMCs or T cells enriched from blood (not recorded which). All receptors derive from a woman aged 45-59 years who had been exposed to COVID-19.

The rearrangement joins TRBV2 to TRBJ2-5; a possible D gene is TRBD1 (6 bases). Germline V gene data show CDR1 as SNHLY and CDR2 as FYNNEI. The CDR3 totals 13 residues. Deletions cut 7 bases from V and 5 bases from J, with 14 bases between. The CDR3 nucleotides read TGTGCCAGCATGCAGGGGAGTGGGGAGACCCAGTACTTC. It encodes CASMQGSGETQYF. Full variable domain (rest looked up from reference TRBV2 and TRBJ2-5): EPEVTQTPSHQVTQMGQEVILRCVPISNHLYFYWYRQILGQKVEFLVSFYNNEISEKSEIFDDQFSVERPDGSNFTLKIRSTKLEDSAMYFCASMQGSGETQYFGPGTRLLVL.

This chain joins TRBV14 and TRBJ2-1, with 11 bases that match TRBD2. The V gene end was trimmed by 4 bases and the J gene end by 2 bases; junction bases not matched to a gene: 7. The CDR3 runs 17 residues. Germline lookup yields CDR1 SGHDN and CDR2 FVKESK. As DNA, the CDR3 is TGTGCCAGCAGCCGGGGAGGTAGCGGGGGGGCCTACAATGAGCAGTTCTTC. This translates into CASSRGGSGGAYNEQFF.

This clone has only one observation. The V and J genes are TRBV5-1 and TRBJ2-7; 9 bases line up with TRBD2. Per germline, CDR1 SGHRS and CDR2 YFSETQ. J was trimmed by 1 base and V by 6 bases; bases with no gene match: 2. The CDR3 is 13 amino acids. CDR3 nucleotide sequence: TGCGCCAGCATGCTAGCGGGGTCCTACGAGCAGTACTTC. Its translation is CASMLAGSYEQYF.

This chain connects TRBV18 to TRBJ1-5, with D possibly matching TRBD1 (5 bases). Germline CDR1 is KGHSH and CDR2 is LQKENI. CDR3 length: 13 residues. Trimming pared 9 bases from V and 6 bases from J, leaving 15 bases between. In DNA form, the CDR3 reads TGTGCCAGTGGGGGGGAGGACGGTCAGCCCCAGCATTTT. Amino acid sequence: CASGGEDGQPQHF.

The V call is TRBV13, the J call TRBJ2-7; TRBD1 agrees at 9 bases. V was pared by 5 bases and J by 7 bases, with 12 bases of the junction left unmatched. This CDR3 has 15 residues. Germline CDR1 reads PRHDT; CDR2 reads FYEKMQ (reference sequence). The chain's CDR3 is CASSTLRTGVEEQYF. CDR3 in DNA: TGTGCCAGCAGCACCCTCAGGACAGGGGTAGAGGAGCAGTACTTC.

Here the CDR3 reads CASSPTGANTIYF. The CDR3 nucleotides are TGTGCCAGCAGCCCGACAGGGGCGAACACCATATATTTT. This sequence joins TRBV6-5 and TRBJ1-3; 8 nucleotides line up with TRBD1. After removal of 6 bases from V and 7 bases from J, the junction contained 5 bases not matched to a gene. The CDR3 is 13 residues long. Germline V gives CDR1 MNHEY, CDR2 SVGAGI.

This clone has only one observation. CDR3 protein: CASSLRGTDTQYF. The CDR3 region has the DNA TGTGCCAGCAGCCTCCGGGGCACAGATACGCAGTATTTT. The chain uses TRBV13 and TRBJ2-3, with D unresolved. The germline V gene encodes CDR1 PRHDT and CDR2 FYEKMQ (reference sequence). CDR3 length: 13 amino acids. With 5 bases removed from V and 1 base from J, the gap between germline ends came to 7 bases.

The rearrangement uses TRBV21-1 and TRBJ2-7; TRBD2, the D gene given by the table, was not confirmed from the DNA. TRBV21-1 is termed a pseudogene. The CDR3 sequence is 15 residues long. CDR3 nucleotides: TGTGCCGGCCAGGGACTAGCGGGGGGGGTTTACGAGCAGTACTTC. It yields the protein CAGQGLAGGVYEQYF.

The rearrangement joins TRBV19 to TRBJ2-6; tentative D call: TRBD1 (6 bases). The CDR3 consists of 16 residues. Trimming left V 6 bases short and J 0 bases short, with 12 bases between. Germline lookup yields CDR1 LNHDA and CDR2 SQIVND (reference sequence). The CDR3 spells CASSPDRLSGANVLTF. The CDR3 bases are TGTGCCAGTAGCCCGGACAGACTCTCTGGGGCCAACGTCCTGACTTTC.

The rearrangement links TRBV5-6 to TRBJ2-5; D possibly corresponds to TRBD1 (6 bases). This CDR3 has 14 residues. Germline V gives CDR1 SGHDT, CDR2 YYEEEE. V was clipped by 0 bases and J by 2 bases, with 8 bases between them. The DNA of the CDR3 is TGTGCCAGCAGCTTGGACAGGGTTCAAGAGACCCAGTACTTC. Translated: CASSLDRVQETQYF.

V gene TRBV29-1 combines with J gene TRBJ1-2; TRBD1 aligns across 9 bases. CDR1 and CDR2 from the germline V gene are SQVTM and ANQGSEA. V dropped 7 bases and J dropped 7; count of bases not matched to a gene: 7. The CDR3 covers 12 residues. CDR3 sequence reads: CSAPGQGLGYTF. The CDR3 nucleotides are TGCAGCGCTCCGGGACAGGGACTTGGCTACACCTTC. The whole variable domain, filled in from reference TRBV29-1 and TRBJ1-2, reads SAVISQKPSRDICQRGTSLTIQCQVDSQVTMMFWYRQQPGQSLTLIATANQGSEATYESGFVIDKFPISRPNLTFSTLTVSNMSPEDSSIYLCSAPGQGLGYTFGSGTRLTVV.

V is TRBV11-2 and J is TRBJ1-2; D might be TRBD1 (5 bases). With 0 bases removed from V and 3 bases from J, the gap between germline ends came to 11 bases. This CDR3 has 15 amino acids. Germline V gene data show CDR1 as SGHAT and CDR2 as FQNNGV. The CDR3 sequence is CASSLEREGYYGYTF. In DNA, the CDR3 is TGTGCCAGCAGCTTAGAGAGGGAGGGGTACTATGGCTACACCTTC.

This chain links TRBV14 with TRBJ1-1, with D possibly TRBD1 on 6 matching bases. The CDR3 is 15 residues long. The V end lost 3 bases, the J end lost 6 bases, and 17 bases lay between the germline ends. Germline CDR1 and CDR2: SGHDN and FVKESK. CDR3 DNA: TGTGCCAGCAGCCAGATAACAGGGTTTAGGGCTGAAGCTTTCTTT. Its translation is CASSQITGFRAEAFF. The full variable domain, rest sourced from reference TRBV14 and TRBJ1-1, is EAGVTQFPSHSVIEKGQTVTLRCDPISGHDNLYWYRRVMGKEIKFLLHFVKESKQDESGMPNNRFLAERTGGTYSTLKVQPAELEDSGVYFCASSQITGFRAEAFFGQGTRLTVV.

This sequence joins TRBV14 and TRBJ2-3; 8 bases are shared with TRBD2. The CDR3 is 17 amino acids. V trimming: 3 bases; J trimming: 4 bases; junction bases outside the gene matches: 12. CDR1 and CDR2 from the germline V gene are SGHDN and FVKESK. The CDR3 loop reads CASSHSRAGVVADTQYF. The CDR3 nucleotides are TGTGCCAGCAGCCATTCCAGAGCGGGGGTGGTCGCAGATACGCAGTATTTT.

The CDR3 region has the DNA TGTGCCAGCAGTGAGACTAGCGGGGGGGCAGATACGCAGTATTTT. Translating it yields CASSETSGGADTQYF. J is TRBJ2-3 and V is TRBV6-4; 14 nucleotides align to TRBD2. The CDR3 is 15 amino acids. Per the germline V gene, CDR1 is MRHNA and CDR2 is SNTAGT. With V trimmed by 3 bases and J by 4 bases, 0 bases remained unmatched.

The genes are TRBV5-1 and TRBJ1-3, with 8 bases identical to TRBD1. CDR1 is SGHRS and CDR2 is YFSETQ in the germline V gene. Losses at the gene ends were 0 bases for V and 1 base for J; bases not matched to a gene: 3. The CDR3 is made up of 16 amino acids. CDR3 DNA sequence: TGCGCCAGCAGCTTGGGGACAGGGTTATCTGGAAACACCATATATTTT. This gives the protein CASSLGTGLSGNTIYF.

The V call is TRBV15, the J call TRBJ1-2, with a possible D match to TRBD1 (6 bases). The CDR3 spans 13 residues. From germline, CDR1 is LNHNV and CDR2 YYDKDF (reference sequence). V was trimmed by 3 bases and J by 2 bases, leaving 7 bases between them. The CDR3 DNA reads as TGTGCCACCAGCAGGGACAGAAACTATGGCTACACCTTC. Translation: CATSRDRNYGYTF.

The chain carries TRBV2 and TRBJ2-3; D uncertain. The V gene lost 6 bases and the J gene lost 0 bases, with 13 bases spanning the gap. The CDR3 has 15 residues. Per the germline V gene, CDR1 is SNHLY and CDR2 is FYNNEI. CDR3 bases: TGTGCCAGCAGACCGGGTTCTTATAGCACAGATACGCAGTATTTT. Encoded protein: CASRPGSYSTDTQYF. Combining the CDR3 with reference TRBV2 and TRBJ2-3 gives the whole variable domain EPEVTQTPSHQVTQMGQEVILRCVPISNHLYFYWYRQILGQKVEFLVSFYNNEISEKSEIFDDQFSVERPDGSNFTLKIRSTKLEDSAMYFCASRPGSYSTDTQYFGPGTRLTVL.

A remark on this clone: The identical CDR3 is also encoded by other nucleotide sequences in the sample. V is TRBV5-6 and J is TRBJ1-5; D is uncertain. The CDR3 is 14 amino acids. V was pared by 0 bases and J by 2 bases, with 6 bases between. The germline V gene has CDR1 SGHDT and CDR2 YYEEEE. CDR3 in DNA: TGTGCCAGCAGCTTGGGGAGGGGCAATCAGCCCCAGCATTTT. This encodes CASSLGRGNQPQHF.

This CDR3 is CASSLRGDEQFF. The CDR3 nucleotides are TGCGCCAGCAGCTTGCGGGGGGATGAGCAGTTCTTC. The V and J genes are TRBV5-1 and TRBJ2-1, with 7 bases that match TRBD2. Germline values: CDR1 SGHRS, CDR2 YFSETQ. This CDR3 is built from 12 residues. J gave up 8 bases and V 1 base, and 0 bases lay outside the gene matches.

J is TRBJ1-4 and V is TRBV19, with D hard to call. The V end was cut by 5 bases, the J end by 8 bases, with 21 bases between. Germline V gene sequence: CDR1 LNHDA, CDR2 SQIVND (reference sequence). This CDR3 comprises 16 residues. CDR3 in DNA: TGTGCCAGTAGTTCCACAACGGACTGGGATTGGGAAAAACTGTTTTTT. Translated: CASSSTTDWDWEKLFF. Full variable domain (remainder filled in from reference TRBV19 and TRBJ1-4): DGGITQSPKYLFRKEGQNVTLSCEQNLNHDAMYWYRQDPGQGLRLIYYSQIVNDFQKGDIAEGYSVSREKKESFPLTVTSAQKNPTAFYLCASSSTTDWDWEKLFFGSGTQLSVL.